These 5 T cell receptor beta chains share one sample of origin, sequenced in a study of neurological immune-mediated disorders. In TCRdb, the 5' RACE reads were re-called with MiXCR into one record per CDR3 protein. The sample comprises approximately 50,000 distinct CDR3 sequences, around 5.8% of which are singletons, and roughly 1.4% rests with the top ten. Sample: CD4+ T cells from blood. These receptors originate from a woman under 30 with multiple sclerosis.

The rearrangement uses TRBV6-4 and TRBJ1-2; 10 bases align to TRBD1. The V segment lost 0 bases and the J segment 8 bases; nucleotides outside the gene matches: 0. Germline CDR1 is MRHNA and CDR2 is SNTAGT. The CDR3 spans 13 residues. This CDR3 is CASSDSTGGGYTF. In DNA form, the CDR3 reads TGTGCCAGCAGTGACTCGACAGGGGGCGGCTACACCTTC.

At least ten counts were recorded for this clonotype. The CDR3 is CASSLTGSGESEKLFF. The CDR3 nucleotides are TGTGCCAGCAGCCTCACAGGGAGCGGGGAGAGTGAAAAACTGTTTTTT. The rearrangement uses TRBV12-3 or TRBV12-4 and TRBJ1-4; tentatively, D is TRBD1 (6 bases). V was trimmed by 6 bases and J by 7 bases, leaving 21 bases between them. The CDR3 extends over 16 amino acids.

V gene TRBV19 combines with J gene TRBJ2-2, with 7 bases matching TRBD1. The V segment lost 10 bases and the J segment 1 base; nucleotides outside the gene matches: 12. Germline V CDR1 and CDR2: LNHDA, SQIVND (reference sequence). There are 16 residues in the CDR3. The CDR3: CATRPDRSGNTGELFF. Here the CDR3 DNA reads TGTGCCACCCGACCGGACAGGAGCGGGAACACCGGGGAGCTGTTTTTT.

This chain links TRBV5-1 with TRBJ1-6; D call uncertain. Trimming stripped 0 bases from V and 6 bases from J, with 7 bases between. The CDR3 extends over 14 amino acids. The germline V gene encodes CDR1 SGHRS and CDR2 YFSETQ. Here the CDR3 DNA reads TGCGCCAGCAGCTTGGGGGGTGGTAATTCACCCCTCCACTTT. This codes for CASSLGGGNSPLHF.

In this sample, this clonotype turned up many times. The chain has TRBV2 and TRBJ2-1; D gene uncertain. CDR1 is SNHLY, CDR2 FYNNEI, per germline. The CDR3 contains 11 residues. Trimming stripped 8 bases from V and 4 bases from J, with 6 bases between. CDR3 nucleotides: TGTGCCAGCGAGAATTACAATGAGCAGTTCTTC. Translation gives CASENYNEQFF.